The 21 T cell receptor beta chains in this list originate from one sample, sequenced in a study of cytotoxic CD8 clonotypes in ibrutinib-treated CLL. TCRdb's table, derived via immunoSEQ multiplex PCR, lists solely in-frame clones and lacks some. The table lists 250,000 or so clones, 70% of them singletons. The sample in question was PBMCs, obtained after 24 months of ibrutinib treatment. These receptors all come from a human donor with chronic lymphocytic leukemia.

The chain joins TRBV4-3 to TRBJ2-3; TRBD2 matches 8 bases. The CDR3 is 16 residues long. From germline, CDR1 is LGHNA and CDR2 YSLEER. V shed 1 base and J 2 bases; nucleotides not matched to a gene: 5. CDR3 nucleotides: TGCGCCAGCAGCCAAGGCGTCGGGAGGGCCACAGATACGCAGTATTTT. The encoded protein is CASSQGVGRATDTQYF.

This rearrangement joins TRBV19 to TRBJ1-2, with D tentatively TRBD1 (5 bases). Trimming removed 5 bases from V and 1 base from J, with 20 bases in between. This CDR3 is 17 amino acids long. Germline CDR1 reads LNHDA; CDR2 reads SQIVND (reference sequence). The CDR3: CASSPRDSPNINYGYTF. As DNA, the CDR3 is TGTGCCAGTAGTCCCCGAGACAGTCCCAACATTAACTATGGCTACACCTTC.

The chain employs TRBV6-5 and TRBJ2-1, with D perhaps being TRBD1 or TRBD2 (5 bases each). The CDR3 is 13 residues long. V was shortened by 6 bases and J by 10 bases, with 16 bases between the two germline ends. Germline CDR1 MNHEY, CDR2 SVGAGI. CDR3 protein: CASRIGNWGEQFF. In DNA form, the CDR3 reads TGTGCCAGCAGAATTGGCAACTGGGGGGAGCAGTTCTTC.

The CDR3 spells CASSSTTDTQYF. For the CDR3, the DNA is TGTGCCAGCAGTTCCACCACAGATACGCAGTATTTT. V is TRBV27 and J is TRBJ2-3, with D unclear. V lost 4 bases and J lost 2, with 4 bases in between. The CDR3 loop spans 12 amino acids. CDR1 MNHEY and CDR2 SMNVEV come from the germline V gene (reference sequence).

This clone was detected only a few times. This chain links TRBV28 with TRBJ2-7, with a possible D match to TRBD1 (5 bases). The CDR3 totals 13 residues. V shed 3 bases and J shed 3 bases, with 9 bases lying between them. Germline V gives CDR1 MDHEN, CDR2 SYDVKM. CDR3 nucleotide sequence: TGTGCCAGCAGTTTTCACAGGCTCTACGAGCAGTACTTC. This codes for CASSFHRLYEQYF. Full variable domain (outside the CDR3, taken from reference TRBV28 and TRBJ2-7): DVKVTQSSRYLVKRTGEKVFLECVQDMDHENMFWYRQDPGLGLRLIYFSYDVKMKEKGDIPEGYSVSREKKERFSLILESASTNQTSMYLCASSFHRLYEQYFGPGTRLTVT.

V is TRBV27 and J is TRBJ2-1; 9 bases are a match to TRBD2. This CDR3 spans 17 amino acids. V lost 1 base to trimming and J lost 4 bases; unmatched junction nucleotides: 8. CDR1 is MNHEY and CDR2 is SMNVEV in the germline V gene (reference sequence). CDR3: CASSLLPGLARYNEQFF. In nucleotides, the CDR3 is TGTGCCAGCAGTTTATTACCGGGACTAGCTCGATACAATGAGCAGTTCTTC.

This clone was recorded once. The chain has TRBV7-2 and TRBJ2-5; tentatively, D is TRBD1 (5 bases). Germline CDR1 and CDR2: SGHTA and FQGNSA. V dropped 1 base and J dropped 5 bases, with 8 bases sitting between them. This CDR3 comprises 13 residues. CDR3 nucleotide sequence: TGTGCCAGCAGCTTAGGCAGGGATGAGACCCAGTACTTC. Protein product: CASSLGRDETQYF.

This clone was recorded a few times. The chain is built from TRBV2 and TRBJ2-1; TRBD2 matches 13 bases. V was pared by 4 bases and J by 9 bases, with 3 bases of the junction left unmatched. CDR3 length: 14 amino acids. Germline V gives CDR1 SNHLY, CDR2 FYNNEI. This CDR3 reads CASSGTSGRGEQFF. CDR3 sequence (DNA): TGTGCCAGCAGTGGGACTAGCGGGAGAGGTGAGCAGTTCTTC.

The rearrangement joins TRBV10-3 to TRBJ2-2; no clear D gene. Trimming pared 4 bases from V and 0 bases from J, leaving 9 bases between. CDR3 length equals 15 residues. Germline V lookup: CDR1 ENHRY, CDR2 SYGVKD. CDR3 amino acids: CAISAEVANTGELFF. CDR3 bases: TGTGCCATCAGTGCAGAGGTCGCGAACACCGGGGAGCTGTTTTTT.

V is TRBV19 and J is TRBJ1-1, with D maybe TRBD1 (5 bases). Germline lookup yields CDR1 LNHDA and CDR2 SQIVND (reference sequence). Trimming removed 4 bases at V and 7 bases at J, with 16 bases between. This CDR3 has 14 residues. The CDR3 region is CASSTPGTGLEAFF. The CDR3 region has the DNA TGTGCCAGTAGTACGCCCGGGACCGGACTTGAAGCTTTCTTT.

The chain's CDR3 is CSVDPRTSEAFF. CDR3 nucleotides: TGCAGCGTTGATCCCAGGACATCTGAAGCTTTCTTT. The gene calls are TRBV29-1 and TRBJ1-1; TRBD1 might be the D (5 bases). Germline CDR1 reads SQVTM; CDR2 reads ANQGSEA. V was cut by 3 bases and J by 6 bases, with 11 bases left in between. The length of the CDR3 is 12 residues.

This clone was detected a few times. This chain's CDR3 is CASSLVDRYNEQFF. As DNA, the CDR3 is TGTGCCAGCAGCTTAGTTGATCGTTACAATGAGCAGTTCTTC. V is TRBV11-2 and J is TRBJ2-1; D gene ambiguous. The CDR3 extends over 14 amino acids. The V end was cut by 1 base, the J end by 4 bases, with 8 bases between. Germline V gives CDR1 SGHAT, CDR2 FQNNGV.

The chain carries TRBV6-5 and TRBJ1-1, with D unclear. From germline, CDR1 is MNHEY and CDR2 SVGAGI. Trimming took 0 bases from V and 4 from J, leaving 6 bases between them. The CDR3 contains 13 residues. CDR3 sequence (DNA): TGTGCCAGCAGTTACTCAACGAGCACTGAAGCTTTCTTT. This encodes CASSYSTSTEAFF.

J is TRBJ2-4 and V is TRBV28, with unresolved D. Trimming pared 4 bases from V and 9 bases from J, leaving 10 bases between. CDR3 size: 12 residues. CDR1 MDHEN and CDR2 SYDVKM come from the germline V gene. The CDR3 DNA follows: TGTGCCAGCAGTTGGTCTAATAGCATTCAGTACTTC. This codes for CASSWSNSIQYF.

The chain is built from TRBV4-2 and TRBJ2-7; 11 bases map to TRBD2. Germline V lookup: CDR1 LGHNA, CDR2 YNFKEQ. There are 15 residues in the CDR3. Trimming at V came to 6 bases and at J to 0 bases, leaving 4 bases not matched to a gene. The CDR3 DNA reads TGTGCCAGCAGACTCGGGACTAGCGGCTCCTACGAGCAGTACTTC. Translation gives CASRLGTSGSYEQYF.

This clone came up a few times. In DNA, the CDR3 is TGTGCCAGCAGTGAACAGGGCTTTGGAAACACCATATATTTT. This encodes CASSEQGFGNTIYF. The genes are TRBV7-2 and TRBJ1-3; possibly TRBD1 for D (6 bases). V lost 6 bases to trimming and J lost 3 bases, with 12 bases between them. This CDR3 has 14 residues. Germline assignment: CDR1 SGHTA and CDR2 FQGNSA.

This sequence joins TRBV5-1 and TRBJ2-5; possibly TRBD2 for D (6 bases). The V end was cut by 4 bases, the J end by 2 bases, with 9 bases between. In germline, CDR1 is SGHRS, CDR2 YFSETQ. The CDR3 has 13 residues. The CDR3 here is CASSTRGQETQYF. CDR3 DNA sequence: TGCGCCAGCAGCACACGGGGGCAAGAGACCCAGTACTTC.

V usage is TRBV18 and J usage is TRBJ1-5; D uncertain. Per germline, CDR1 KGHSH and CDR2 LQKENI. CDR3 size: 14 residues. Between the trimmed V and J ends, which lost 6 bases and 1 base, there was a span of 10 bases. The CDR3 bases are TGTGCCAGCTCCCTCGAGGGAAGCAATCAGCCCCAGCATTTT. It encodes CASSLEGSNQPQHF.

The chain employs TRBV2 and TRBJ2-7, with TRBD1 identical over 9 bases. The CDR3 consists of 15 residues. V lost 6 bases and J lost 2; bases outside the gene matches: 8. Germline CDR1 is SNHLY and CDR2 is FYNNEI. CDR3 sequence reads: CASSLPRDRAYEQYF. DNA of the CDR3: TGTGCCAGCAGCCTACCCCGGGACAGGGCCTACGAGCAGTACTTC.

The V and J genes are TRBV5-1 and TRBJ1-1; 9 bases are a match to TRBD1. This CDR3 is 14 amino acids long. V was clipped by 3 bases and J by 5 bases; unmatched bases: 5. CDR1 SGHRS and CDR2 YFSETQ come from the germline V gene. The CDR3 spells CASSYTGGVTEAFF. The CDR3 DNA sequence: TGCGCCAGCAGCTACACAGGGGGCGTGACTGAAGCTTTCTTT.

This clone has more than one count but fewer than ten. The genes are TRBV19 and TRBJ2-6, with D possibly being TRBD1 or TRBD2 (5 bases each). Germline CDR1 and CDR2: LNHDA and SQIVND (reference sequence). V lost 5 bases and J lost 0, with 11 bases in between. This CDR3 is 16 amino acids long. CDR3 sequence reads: CASSLGASSGANVLTF. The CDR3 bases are TGTGCCAGTAGTCTCGGGGCCTCCTCTGGGGCCAACGTCCTGACTTTC.